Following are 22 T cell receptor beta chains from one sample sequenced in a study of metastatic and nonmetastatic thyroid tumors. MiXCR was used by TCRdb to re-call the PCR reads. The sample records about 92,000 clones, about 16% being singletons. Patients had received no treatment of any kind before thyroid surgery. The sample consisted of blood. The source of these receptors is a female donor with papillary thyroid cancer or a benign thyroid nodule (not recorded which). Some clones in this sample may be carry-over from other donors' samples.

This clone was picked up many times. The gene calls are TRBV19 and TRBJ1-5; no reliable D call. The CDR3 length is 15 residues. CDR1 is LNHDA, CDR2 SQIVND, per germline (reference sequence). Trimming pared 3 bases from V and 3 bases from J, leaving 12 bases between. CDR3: CASSIVITANQPQHF. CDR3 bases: TGTGCCAGTAGTATCGTAATAACAGCCAATCAGCCCCAGCATTTT.

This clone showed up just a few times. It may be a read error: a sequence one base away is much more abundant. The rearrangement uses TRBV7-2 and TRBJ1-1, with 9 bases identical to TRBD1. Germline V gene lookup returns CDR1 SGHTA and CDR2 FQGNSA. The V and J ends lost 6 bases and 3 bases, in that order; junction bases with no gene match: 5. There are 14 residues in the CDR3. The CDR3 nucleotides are TGTGCCAGCAGACCCACAGGGGGCTACACTGAAGCTTTCTTT. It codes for CASRPTGGYTEAFF.

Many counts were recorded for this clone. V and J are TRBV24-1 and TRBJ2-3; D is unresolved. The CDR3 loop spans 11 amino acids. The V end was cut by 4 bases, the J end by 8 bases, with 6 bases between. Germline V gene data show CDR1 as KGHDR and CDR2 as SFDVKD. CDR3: CATSEGTTQYF. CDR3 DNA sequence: TGTGCCACCAGTGAGGGTACTACGCAGTATTTT.

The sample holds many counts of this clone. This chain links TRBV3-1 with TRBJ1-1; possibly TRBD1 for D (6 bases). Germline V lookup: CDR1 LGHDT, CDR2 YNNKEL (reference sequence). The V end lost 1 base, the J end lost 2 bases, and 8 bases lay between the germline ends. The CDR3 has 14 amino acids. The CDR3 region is CASSQVGGNTEAFF. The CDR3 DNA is TGTGCCAGCAGCCAAGTCGGGGGCAACACTGAAGCTTTCTTT. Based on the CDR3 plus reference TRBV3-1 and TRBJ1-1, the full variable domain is DTAVSQTPKYLVTQMGNDKSIKCEQNLGHDTMYWYKQDSKKFLKIMFSYNNKELIINETVPNRFSPKSPDKAHLNLHINSLELGDSAVYFCASSQVGGNTEAFFGQGTRLTVV.

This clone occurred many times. CDR3 region: CAWSEGVGTEAFF. CDR3 coding DNA: TGTGCCTGGAGTGAAGGGGTAGGCACTGAAGCTTTCTTT. The V call is TRBV30, the J call TRBJ1-1, with D maybe TRBD1 (5 bases). Germline values: CDR1 GTSNPN, CDR2 SVGIG (reference sequence). The CDR3 extends over 13 amino acids. V lost 1 base and J 4 bases, leaving 10 bases between the germline ends.

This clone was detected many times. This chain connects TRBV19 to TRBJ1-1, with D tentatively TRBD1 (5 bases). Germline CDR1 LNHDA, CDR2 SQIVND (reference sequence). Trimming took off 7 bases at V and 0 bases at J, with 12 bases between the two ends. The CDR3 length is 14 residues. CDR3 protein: CASNQGGLNTEAFF. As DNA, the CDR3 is TGTGCCAGTAACCAGGGCGGTTTGAACACTGAAGCTTTCTTT.

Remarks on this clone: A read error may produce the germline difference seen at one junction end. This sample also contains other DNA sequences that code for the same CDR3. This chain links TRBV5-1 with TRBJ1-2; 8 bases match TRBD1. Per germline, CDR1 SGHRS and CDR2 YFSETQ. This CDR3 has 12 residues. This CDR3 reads CASSSGGHGYTF. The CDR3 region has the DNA TGCGCCAGCAGCTCAGGGGGCCATGGATACACATTC.

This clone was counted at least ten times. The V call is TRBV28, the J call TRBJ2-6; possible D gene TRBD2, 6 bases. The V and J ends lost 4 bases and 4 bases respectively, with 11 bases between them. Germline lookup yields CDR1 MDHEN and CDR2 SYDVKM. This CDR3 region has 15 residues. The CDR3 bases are TGTGCCAGCAGTTCCCCGGGAGCAGGGGCCAACGTCCTGACTTTC. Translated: CASSSPGAGANVLTF. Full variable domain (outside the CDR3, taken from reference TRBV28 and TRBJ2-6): DVKVTQSSRYLVKRTGEKVFLECVQDMDHENMFWYRQDPGLGLRLIYFSYDVKMKEKGDIPEGYSVSREKKERFSLILESASTNQTSMYLCASSSPGAGANVLTFGAGSRLTVL.

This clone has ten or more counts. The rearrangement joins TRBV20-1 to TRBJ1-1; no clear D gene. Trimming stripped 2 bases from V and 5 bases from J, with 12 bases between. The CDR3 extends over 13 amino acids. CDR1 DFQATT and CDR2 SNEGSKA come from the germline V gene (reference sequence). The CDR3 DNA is TGCAGTGCTAGACCAACGCTGGGGACTGAAGCTTTCTTT. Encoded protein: CSARPTLGTEAFF.

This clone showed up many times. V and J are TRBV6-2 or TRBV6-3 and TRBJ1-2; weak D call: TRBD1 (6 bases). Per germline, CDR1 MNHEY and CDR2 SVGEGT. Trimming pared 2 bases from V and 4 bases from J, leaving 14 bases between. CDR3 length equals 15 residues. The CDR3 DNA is TGTGCCAGCAGTTACCGACGGGACACAACCTATGGCTACACCTTC. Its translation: CASSYRRDTTYGYTF.

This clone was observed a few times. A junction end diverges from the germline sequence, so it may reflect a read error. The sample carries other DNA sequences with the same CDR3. CDR3 loop: CASSVGSGGTDTQYF. The CDR3 DNA reads as TGTGCCAGCAGCGTAGGGAGCGGGGGAACAGATACACAGTATTTT. The chain has TRBV9 and TRBJ2-3; TRBD2 matches at 8 bases. The CDR3 has 15 residues. Germline V lookup: CDR1 SGDLS, CDR2 YYNGEE.

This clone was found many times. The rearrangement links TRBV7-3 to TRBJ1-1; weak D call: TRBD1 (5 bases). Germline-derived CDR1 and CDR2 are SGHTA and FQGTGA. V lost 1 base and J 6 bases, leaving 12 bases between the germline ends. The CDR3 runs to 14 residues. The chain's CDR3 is CASSLRGGVAEAFF. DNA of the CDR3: TGTGCCAGCAGCTTAAGAGGAGGGGTTGCTGAAGCTTTCTTT.

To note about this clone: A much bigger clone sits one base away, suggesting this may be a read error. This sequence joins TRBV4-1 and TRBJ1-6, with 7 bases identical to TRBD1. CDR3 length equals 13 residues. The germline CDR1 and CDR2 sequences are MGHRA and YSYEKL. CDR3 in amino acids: CAGRQGDNSPIHF. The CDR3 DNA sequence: TGCGCCGGACGACAGGGCGATAATTCACCCATCCACTTT.

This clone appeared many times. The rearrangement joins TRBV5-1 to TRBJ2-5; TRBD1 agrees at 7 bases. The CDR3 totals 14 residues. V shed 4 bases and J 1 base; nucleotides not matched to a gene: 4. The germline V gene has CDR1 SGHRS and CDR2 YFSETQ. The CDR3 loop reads CASSPAGGQETQYF. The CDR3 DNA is TGCGCCAGCAGCCCCGCAGGGGGCCAAGAGACCCAGTACTTC.

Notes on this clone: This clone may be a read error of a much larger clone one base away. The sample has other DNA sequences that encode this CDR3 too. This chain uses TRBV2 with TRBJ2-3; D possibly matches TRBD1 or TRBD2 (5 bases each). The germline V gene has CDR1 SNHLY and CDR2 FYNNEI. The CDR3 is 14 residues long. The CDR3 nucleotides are TGTGCAAGCCGACACGGGGCTAACGCAGATACGCAGTATTTT. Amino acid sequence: CASRHGANADTQYF.

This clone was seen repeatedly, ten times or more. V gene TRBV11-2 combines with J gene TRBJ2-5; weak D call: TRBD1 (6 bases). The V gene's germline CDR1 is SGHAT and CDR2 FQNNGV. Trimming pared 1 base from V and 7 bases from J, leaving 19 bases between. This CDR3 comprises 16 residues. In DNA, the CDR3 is TGTGCCAGCAGCTTAGCAGGGGTTGAGGTGATAGGGACCCAGTACTTC. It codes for CASSLAGVEVIGTQYF.

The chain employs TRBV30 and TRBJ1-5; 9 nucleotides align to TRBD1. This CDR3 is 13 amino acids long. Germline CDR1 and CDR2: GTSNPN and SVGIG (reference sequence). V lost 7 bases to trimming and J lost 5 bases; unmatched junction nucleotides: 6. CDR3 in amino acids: CASFDRGDQPQHF. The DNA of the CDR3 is TGTGCCTCATTCGACAGGGGGGATCAGCCCCAGCATTTT.

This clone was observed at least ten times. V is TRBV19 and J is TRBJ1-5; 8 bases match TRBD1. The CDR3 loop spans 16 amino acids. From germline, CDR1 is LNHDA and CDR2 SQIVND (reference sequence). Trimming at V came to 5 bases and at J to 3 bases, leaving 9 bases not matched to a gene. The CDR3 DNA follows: TGTGCCAGTAGTTTAAAACCAGGGGGCTACAATCAGCCCCAGCATTTT. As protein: CASSLKPGGYNQPQHF.

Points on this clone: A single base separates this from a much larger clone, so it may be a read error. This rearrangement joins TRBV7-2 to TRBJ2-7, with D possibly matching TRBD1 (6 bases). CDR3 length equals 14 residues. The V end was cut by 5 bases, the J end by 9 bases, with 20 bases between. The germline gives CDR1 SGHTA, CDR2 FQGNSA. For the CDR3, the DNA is TGTGCCAGCAGCCTAGGTTCAGGGGCGGAATGGCAGTACTTC. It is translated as CASSLGSGAEWQYF.

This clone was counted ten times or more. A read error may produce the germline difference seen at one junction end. In DNA, the CDR3 is TGTGCCAGCAGTTCCGGGACAGCGATCGACTTC. As protein: CASSSGTAIDF. The chain couples TRBV12-3 or TRBV12-4 to TRBJ2-7, with 7 bases aligning to TRBD1. The CDR3 length is 11 residues.

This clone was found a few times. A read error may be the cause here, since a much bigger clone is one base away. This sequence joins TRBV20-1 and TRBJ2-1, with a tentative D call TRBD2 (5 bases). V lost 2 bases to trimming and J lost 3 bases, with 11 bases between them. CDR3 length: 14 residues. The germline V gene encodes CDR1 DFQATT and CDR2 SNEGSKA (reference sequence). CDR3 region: CSARSGEDYNEQFF. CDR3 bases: TGCAGTGCTAGATCCGGGGAAGACTACAATGAGCAGTTCTTC.

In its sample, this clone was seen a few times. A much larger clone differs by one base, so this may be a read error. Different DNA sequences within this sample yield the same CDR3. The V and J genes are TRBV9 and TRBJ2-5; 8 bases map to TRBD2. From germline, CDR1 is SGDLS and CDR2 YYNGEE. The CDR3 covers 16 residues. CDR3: CASSVAAGGGQETQYF. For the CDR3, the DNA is TGTGCCAGCAGCGTAGCGGCGGGGGGTGGCCAAGAGACACAGTACTTC.